This note documents a single TCR beta chain sequence. Only in-frame clones appear in the TCRdb table, and some are missing; sequencing was by immunoSEQ multiplex PCR. The table shows roughly 36,000 clones, with 70% to 90% occurring only once. These data are taken from a study of CD4 T cells in relation to SARS-CoV-2 and coronaviruses. Across the study: The restricting HLA molecule for shared crossreactive spike epitopes was mapped.

Trimming removed 2 bases from V and 7 bases from J; junction bases left unmatched: 8. The CDR3 is 14 residues long. Germline values: CDR1 KGHSH, CDR2 LQKENI. The chain employs TRBV18 and TRBJ2-7; 7 positions agree with TRBD2. Sequencing input: memory CD4+ T cells from PBMCs. The receptor's source is an adult with COVID-19. CDR3 amino acids: CASSPSSAGGEQYF. The CDR3 nucleotides read TGTGCCAGCTCACCATCTAGCGCCGGGGGGGAGCAGTACTTC.